What follows are 5 T cell receptor beta chains derived from one specimen sequenced in a study of CD8+CD57+ T cells in acquired aplastic anemia. Genomic DNA provided the template from which TCR beta VDJ and CDR3 profiles were obtained. TCRdb reanalysed the reads using MiXCR and keeps one entry per CDR3 protein. Among some 180,000 distinct CDR3 sequences, approximately 49% were seen once, and the ten largest hold around 2.7%. Sequencing was carried out using sorted CD4+, CD8+, or CD8+CD57+ T cells (not recorded which) from PBMCs. These receptor sequences come from a human donor in good health.

The sample holds many counts of this clonotype. V is TRBV20-1 and J is TRBJ2-1, with a tentative D call TRBD1 (6 bases). The V gene's germline CDR1 is DFQATT and CDR2 SNEGSKA (reference sequence). The V gene lost 6 bases and the J gene lost 6 bases, with 18 bases spanning the gap. This CDR3 region has 14 residues. The CDR3 spells CSAMDRRGLNEQFF. In nucleotides, the CDR3 is TGCAGTGCAATGGACAGAAGGGGCCTCAATGAGCAGTTCTTC.

This clonotype appeared a few times. The genes are TRBV27 and TRBJ2-7, with 7 bases aligning to TRBD2. The J segment lost 6 bases and the V segment lost 6 bases, leaving 11 bases of the junction unmatched. CDR1 and CDR2 from the germline V gene are MNHEY and SMNVEV (reference sequence). This CDR3 has 14 residues. CDR3 loop: CASSLTGGRAEQYF. CDR3 nucleotide sequence: TGTGCCAGCAGCCTTACCGGGGGGAGGGCCGAGCAGTACTTC.

This clonotype was observed many times. The chain employs TRBV6-1 and TRBJ2-7; 7 bases match TRBD2. Germline V CDR1 and CDR2: MNHNS, SASEGT. This CDR3 has 14 residues. J gave up 5 bases and V 3 bases, and 7 bases lay outside the gene matches. CDR3 region: CASSDRDYVHEQYF. In DNA, the CDR3 is TGTGCCAGCAGTGACCGGGACTACGTTCACGAGCAGTACTTC.

At least ten counts were recorded for this clonotype. This CDR3 is CASSGGGRLLYNEQFF. CDR3 DNA sequence: TGCGCCAGCAGCGGCGGGGGACGGCTTCTCTACAATGAGCAGTTCTTC. The chain carries TRBV5-1 and TRBJ2-1, with 7 bases that match TRBD2. Germline V gene sequence: CDR1 SGHRS, CDR2 YFSETQ. Trimming at V came to 4 bases and at J to 3 bases, leaving 10 bases not matched to a gene. The CDR3 length is 16 residues. The full variable domain, rest sourced from reference TRBV5-1 and TRBJ2-1, is KAGVTQTPRYLIKTRGQQVTLSCSPISGHRSVSWYQQTPGQGLQFLFEYFSETQRNKGNFPGRFSGRQFSNSRSEMNVSTLELGDSALYLCASSGGGRLLYNEQFFGPGTRLTVL.

With respect to this clonotype: This could be a read error, since a much larger clone is one nucleotide away. The V call is TRBV5-1, the J call TRBJ2-7; the match to TRBD1 covers 9 bases. CDR3 length equals 16 residues. The V gene end was trimmed by 2 bases and the J gene end by 4 bases; junction bases not matched to a gene: 10. CDR1 and CDR2 from the germline V gene are SGHRS and YFSETQ. The CDR3 sequence is CASSFAWTGVVYEQYF. The CDR3 bases are TGCGCCAGCAGCTTTGCCTGGACAGGGGTAGTTTACGAGCAGTACTTC.